Each of the 6 T cell receptor beta chains below was sequenced from the same sample in a study of long-term antiretroviral therapy in people with HIV. Survey-level immunoSEQ v3.0 assays were run. This table comes from immunoSEQ multiplex PCR, and its TCRdb copy is limited to in-frame clones, with some not included. The sample includes around 9,500 clones, around 82% seen only once; the top ten take about 14%. The specimen was unsorted PBMCs, collected 0.4 years before starting antiretroviral therapy. These receptor sequences come from a man aged 25 to 45 with HIV.

V usage is TRBV5-1 and J usage is TRBJ2-1, with 7 bases fitting TRBD2. The germline V gene has CDR1 SGHRS and CDR2 YFSETQ. J lost 5 bases, V lost 0 bases, and 8 bases had no gene match. The CDR3 extends over 16 amino acids. The chain's CDR3 is CASSLGAGALNNEQFF. CDR3 coding DNA: TGCGCCAGCAGCTTGGGGGCGGGAGCCCTTAACAATGAGCAGTTCTTC.

The chain couples TRBV30 to TRBJ2-7; TRBD1 matches 11 bases. The CDR3 is 14 residues long. With V trimmed by 0 bases and J by 4 bases, 2 bases remained unmatched. CDR1 and CDR2 (germline): GTSNPN, SVGIG (reference sequence). CDR3 coding DNA: TGTGCCTGGAGTGTAGGACAGGGGGCTTACGAGCAGTACTTC. This translates into CAWSVGQGAYEQYF. The full variable domain, rest sourced from reference TRBV30 and TRBJ2-7, is SQTIHQWPATLVQPVGSPLSLECTVEGTSNPNLYWYRQAAGRGLQLLFYSVGIGQISSEVPQNLSASRPQDRQFILSSKKLLLSDSGFYLCAWSVGQGAYEQYFGPGTRLTVT.

A single count supports this clone. The chain uses TRBV6-5 and TRBJ1-1; D is unclear. CDR1 is MNHEY, CDR2 SVGAGI, per germline. CDR3 length: 14 residues. V dropped 5 bases and J dropped 0 bases, with 10 bases sitting between them. The CDR3 DNA sequence: TGTGCCAGCAGTCCAACAGAATTGAACACTGAAGCTTTCTTT. Its protein is CASSPTELNTEAFF.

The V and J genes are TRBV5-4 and TRBJ1-2, with unresolved D. This CDR3 contains 13 residues. The germline CDR1 and CDR2 sequences are SGHNT and YYREEE (reference sequence). The V end was cut by 0 bases, the J end by 7 bases, with 10 bases between. The CDR3 region is CASSLDRVSGYTF. The CDR3 DNA sequence: TGTGCCAGCAGCTTGGATCGGGTTAGTGGCTACACCTTC.

CDR3 amino acids: CASSFRDSGEQYF. The CDR3 DNA reads TGTGCCAGCAGCTTCCGGGACTCGGGGGAGCAGTACTTC. V gene TRBV11-2 combines with J gene TRBJ2-7, with D possibly matching TRBD2 (6 bases). CDR1 is SGHAT, CDR2 FQNNGV, per germline. The V end was cut by 3 bases, the J end by 7 bases, with 13 bases between. The CDR3 covers 13 residues.

This rearrangement joins TRBV28 to TRBJ2-7, with a weak D call TRBD1 (5 bases). The CDR3 is 16 amino acids. Germline V gene data show CDR1 as MDHEN and CDR2 as SYDVKM. V was clipped by 6 bases and J by 4 bases, with 22 bases between them. CDR3 sequence (DNA): TGTGCCAGCAGCACTACAGGACGAGTAACAGGTTACGAGCAGTACTTC. This codes for CASSTTGRVTGYEQYF.